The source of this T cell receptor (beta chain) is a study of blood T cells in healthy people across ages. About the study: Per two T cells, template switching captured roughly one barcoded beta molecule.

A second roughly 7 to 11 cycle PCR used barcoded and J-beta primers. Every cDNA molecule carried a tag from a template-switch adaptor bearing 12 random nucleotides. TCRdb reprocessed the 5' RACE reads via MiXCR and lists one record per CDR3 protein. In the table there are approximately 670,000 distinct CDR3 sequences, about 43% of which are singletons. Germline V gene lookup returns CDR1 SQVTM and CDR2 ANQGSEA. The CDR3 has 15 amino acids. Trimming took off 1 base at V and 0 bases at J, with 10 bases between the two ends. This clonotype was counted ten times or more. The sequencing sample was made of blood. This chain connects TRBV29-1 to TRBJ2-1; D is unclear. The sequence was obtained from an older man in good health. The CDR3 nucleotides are TGCAGCGTTGAAGTTCGGTCGGCCTCCTACAATGAGCAGTTCTTC. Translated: CSVEVRSASYNEQFF.